A single sample is the source of the 13 T cell receptor beta chains below, sequenced in a study of blood T cells in healthy people across ages. A second PCR, run for roughly 7 to 12 cycles, used a sample-barcoded 5' primer plus a J-beta primer mix. TCRdb reprocessed the 5' RACE reads with MiXCR, giving one entry per CDR3 protein. The top ten hold approximately 10% of the sample, which has 500,000 to 550,000 distinct CDR3 sequences, nearly 25% seen once. The data also belong to a second study, concerning T cells of mothers and their children.

What was sequenced was blood. These receptors all stem from a boy younger than 18 in good health.

J is TRBJ2-3 and V is TRBV4-2, with 7 bases that match TRBD2. The germline gives CDR1 LGHNA, CDR2 YNFKEQ. The junction had 4 bases not matched to a gene; V was cut back by 0 bases and J by 1 base. CDR3 length: 16 amino acids. The CDR3 loop reads CASSQDLAGRTDTQYF. CDR3 DNA sequence: TGTGCCAGCAGCCAAGATTTAGCGGGTCGCACAGATACGCAGTATTTT.

V gene TRBV10-3 combines with J gene TRBJ2-5, with D possibly being TRBD1 or TRBD2 (5 bases each). The J call may be wrong; the DNA end is better matched by TRBJ2-1. The length of the CDR3 is 15 residues. Germline CDR1 reads ENHRY; CDR2 reads SYGVKD. CDR3 residues: CAIKFGAGLNNEQFF. In DNA form, the CDR3 reads TGTGCCATCAAGTTCGGGGCGGGCTTAAACAATGAGCAGTTCTTC.

This chain joins TRBV7-9 and TRBJ1-5, with a weak D call TRBD1 (5 bases). The CDR3 covers 14 residues. The V gene lost 3 bases and the J gene lost 5 bases, with 11 bases spanning the gap. Germline CDR1 and CDR2: SEHNR and FQNEAQ (reference sequence). The CDR3 DNA is TGTGCCAGCAGCTTTAGAGGGGAGGATCAGCCCCAGCATTTT. Its protein product is CASSFRGEDQPQHF.

This clonotype was observed a handful of times. The V and J genes are TRBV13 and TRBJ2-7; D may be TRBD2 (5 bases). Germline values: CDR1 PRHDT, CDR2 FYEKMQ (reference sequence). V was cut by 5 bases and J by 6 bases, with 17 bases left in between. This CDR3 comprises 14 residues. In nucleotides, the CDR3 is TGTGCCAGCAGCATATGGTCTAGCTCGGTCGAGCAGTACTTC. Its translation: CASSIWSSSVEQYF.

The chain is built from TRBV4-3 and TRBJ1-4, with D possibly matching TRBD1 (5 bases). Trimming took off 0 bases at V and 8 bases at J, with 10 bases between the two ends. The CDR3 sequence is 14 residues long. Germline values: CDR1 LGHNA, CDR2 YSLEER. The DNA for the CDR3 is TGCGCCAGCAGCCAAGATGGGGCAGGGGAAAAACTGTTTTTT. Protein product: CASSQDGAGEKLFF.

The V call is TRBV20-1, the J call TRBJ2-1; maybe TRBD1 (6 bases). Germline V lookup: CDR1 DFQATT, CDR2 SNEGSKA (reference sequence). There are 18 residues in the CDR3. V dropped 0 bases and J dropped 2 bases, with 20 bases sitting between them. The CDR3 DNA sequence: TGCAGTGCTAGAGATTCGTCGGTGGGGGCGTTCGCCTACAATGAGCAGTTCTTC. It specifies CSARDSSVGAFAYNEQFF.

This clonotype was seen a few times. V is TRBV7-3 and J is TRBJ1-1; TRBD1 matches at 9 bases. After removal of 4 bases from V and 7 bases from J, the junction contained 7 bases not matched to a gene. The germline V gene has CDR1 SGHTA and CDR2 FQGTGA. This CDR3 spans 14 amino acids. CDR3 DNA sequence: TGTGCCAGCAGCTCAACAGGGGGCACGAGTGAAGCTTTCTTT. Its protein is CASSSTGGTSEAFF.

This clonotype was observed a few times. The chain is built from TRBV6-5 and TRBJ1-1; the match to TRBD1 covers 9 bases. Trimming cost V 5 bases and J 5 bases; bases outside gene matches: 6. Germline assignment: CDR1 MNHEY and CDR2 SVGAGI. The CDR3 is 14 amino acids. CDR3 sequence (DNA): TGTGCCAGCAGTCCCGGGACAGGGAGGACTGAAGCTTTCTTT. This encodes CASSPGTGRTEAFF.

This CDR3 is CASSYGLPQGATYEQYF. For the CDR3, the DNA is TGTGCCAGCAGTTACGGCCTACCCCAGGGGGCAACCTACGAGCAGTACTTC. This rearrangement joins TRBV6-5 to TRBJ2-7; 8 bases fit TRBD1. The germline gives CDR1 MNHEY, CDR2 SVGAGI. V shed 2 bases and J 2 bases; nucleotides not matched to a gene: 11. This CDR3 region has 17 residues.

This clonotype was counted a few times. The chain carries TRBV7-2 and TRBJ1-4; D not certain. From germline, CDR1 is SGHTA and CDR2 FQGNSA. The CDR3 has 13 amino acids. Deletions cut 4 bases from V and 12 bases from J, with 15 bases between. The CDR3 bases are TGTGCCAGCAGCTCGGCCCGACAAAGGGAACTGTTTTTT. Its protein is CASSSARQRELFF.

This chain uses TRBV25-1 with TRBJ1-2; perhaps TRBD1 as D (5 bases). V lost 10 bases, J lost 5 bases, and 17 bases lay in between. The germline V gene has CDR1 MGHDK and CDR2 SYGVNS. The CDR3 has 13 amino acids. CDR3 loop: CATNPGTAYGYTF. DNA of the CDR3: TGTGCCACAAATCCCGGGACCGCGTATGGCTACACCTTC.

The sample holds a few counts of this clonotype. This rearrangement joins TRBV7-3 to TRBJ2-1, with D uncertain. V lost 6 bases and J 5 bases, leaving 11 bases between the germline ends. CDR1 SGHTA and CDR2 FQGTGA come from the germline V gene. The CDR3 is made up of 13 amino acids. The CDR3, as DNA: TGTGCCAGCAGTTTCGGGTCAGACAATGAGCAGTTCTTC. Its protein is CASSFGSDNEQFF.

This clonotype was detected a few times. This chain links TRBV10-3 with TRBJ1-5; D is ambiguous. Germline CDR1 is ENHRY and CDR2 is SYGVKD. This CDR3 comprises 14 residues. Trimming removed 8 bases from V and 3 bases from J, with 14 bases in between. The CDR3 loop is CAIGYTEDNQPQHF. The CDR3 DNA reads TGTGCCATCGGGTACACAGAGGACAATCAGCCCCAGCATTTT.